The sample holds many counts of the clone carrying this T cell receptor beta chain. Its antigen is undetermined. TCRdb analysed the 5' RACE reads with MiXCR anew, one entry per CDR3 protein. There are a few hundred thousand distinct CDR3 sequences in the sample; approximately 20% occur only once, and 16% lies in the top ten. This sample was taken from a study of CD8 T cells in ankylosing spondylitis. Findings of the study overall: Ankylosing spondylitis blood appeared to carry a characteristic TCR beta motif of seven to nine highly homologous variants. Matched ankylosing spondylitis synovial fluid reportedly contained a significantly enriched population of disease-linked clones.

Germline V lookup: CDR1 SQVTM, CDR2 ANQGSEA. Trimming left V 3 bases short and J 5 bases short, with 10 bases between. The CDR3 totals 13 residues. Source material: blood, either unsorted or a sorted T cell fraction (not recorded which). This receptor was taken from a male donor with ankylosing spondylitis. The chain has TRBV29-1 and TRBJ2-2; D might be TRBD2 (5 bases). The CDR3 loop reads CSVDRSGTGELFF. CDR3 nucleotide sequence: TGCAGCGTTGATAGGTCGGGGACCGGGGAGCTGTTTTTT.